A single sample gave rise to the 10 T cell receptor beta chains below, sequenced in a study of T cell responses to AZD1222 COVID-19 vaccine. TCRdb's copy holds only in-frame clones and misses some; the assay was immunoSEQ multiplex PCR. The sample lists about 88,000 clones, roughly nine tenths occurring once. The sample in question was peripheral blood, obtained on day 0 of AZD1222 vaccination. These receptors were collected from an adult in good health.

The genes are TRBV6-6 and TRBJ2-1; D is perhaps TRBD1 (6 bases). The CDR3 runs to 15 residues. The germline V and J ends were trimmed by 0 bases and 4 bases, with 10 bases remaining between them. Germline values: CDR1 MNHNY, CDR2 SVGAGI (reference sequence). In nucleotides, the CDR3 is TGTGCCAGCAGTTACTCGGGGGCCCATTACAATGAGCAGTTCTTC. Its protein is CASSYSGAHYNEQFF.

The gene calls are TRBV2 and TRBJ1-2; D is perhaps TRBD1 (5 bases). V shed 4 bases and J shed 3 bases, with 15 bases lying between them. Germline CDR1 reads SNHLY; CDR2 reads FYNNEI. The CDR3 is made up of 15 amino acids. The CDR3 DNA sequence: TGTGCCAGCAGTGCTGGGCAGGGCGGGGACTATGGCTACACCTTC. It codes for CASSAGQGGDYGYTF.

The gene calls are TRBV9 and TRBJ2-1, with 9 positions matching TRBD2. CDR1 and CDR2 (germline): SGDLS, YYNGEE. The length of the CDR3 is 16 residues. V gave up 0 bases and J gave up 8 bases; unmatched junction bases: 9. The CDR3 DNA follows: TGTGCCAGCAGCGTAGGGTTAGCGGGGGATTACCATGAGCAGTTCTTC. Translated: CASSVGLAGDYHEQFF.

The gene calls are TRBV6-2 or TRBV6-3 and TRBJ1-1; 7 bases fit TRBD1. Germline V CDR1 and CDR2: MNHEY, SVGEGT. V lost 0 bases to trimming and J lost 5 bases; unmatched junction nucleotides: 6. There are 15 residues in the CDR3. The CDR3 DNA follows: TGTGCCAGCAGTTACTCCGAGACAGGGTGGACTGAAGCTTTCTTT. This sequence encodes CASSYSETGWTEAFF.

The chain is built from TRBV27 and TRBJ1-2; 7 bases fit TRBD1. V was pared by 5 bases and J by 6 bases, with 6 bases of the junction left unmatched. The germline V gene has CDR1 MNHEY and CDR2 SMNVEV (reference sequence). The CDR3 has 13 amino acids. The CDR3 here is CASSVTGRHGYTF. CDR3 DNA: TGTGCCAGCAGTGTGACAGGGAGGCATGGCTACACCTTC.

V is TRBV6-2 or TRBV6-3 and J is TRBJ1-5; D is ambiguous. The ends were cut back, 6 bases at V and 5 bases at J, with 23 bases in the middle. Germline V gives CDR1 MNHEY, CDR2 SVGEGT. The CDR3 extends over 17 amino acids. The CDR3 region has the DNA TGTGCCAGCAGCCCCCCTGTAGTAGGCACCCTCCATCAGCCCCAGCATTTT. It translates to CASSPPVVGTLHQPQHF.

The genes are TRBV10-2 and TRBJ2-5; 11 bases agree with TRBD2. Germline V gives CDR1 WSHSY, CDR2 SAAADI. The CDR3 is made up of 16 amino acids. J gave up 3 bases and V 6 bases, and 9 bases lay outside the gene matches. The CDR3 DNA is TGCGCCAGCAGGACGATAACACTAGCGGGGGAAGAGACCCAGTACTTC. Residues: CASRTITLAGEETQYF.

The rearrangement links TRBV20-1 to TRBJ1-1, with no clear D. The CDR3 covers 12 residues. Germline CDR1 reads DFQATT; CDR2 reads SNEGSKA (reference sequence). V dropped 3 bases and J dropped 3 bases, with 8 bases sitting between them. CDR3 loop: CSASRRHTEAFF. DNA for the CDR3: TGCAGTGCTAGTAGACGGCACACTGAAGCTTTCTTT.

This clone was found a few times. The chain links TRBV6-1 to TRBJ2-7; 11 bases align to TRBD2. CDR3 length: 15 residues. V was clipped by 0 bases and J by 2 bases; unmatched bases: 0. Germline loops: CDR1 MNHNS, CDR2 SASEGT. The CDR3 is CASSEASGGAYEQYF. The CDR3 DNA sequence: TGTGCCAGCAGTGAAGCTAGCGGGGGGGCCTACGAGCAGTACTTC.

The rearrangement joins TRBV19 to TRBJ1-5; D is perhaps TRBD1 (6 bases). The germline V and J ends were trimmed by 1 base and 0 bases, with 13 bases remaining between them. The length of the CDR3 is 17 residues. Germline CDR1 is LNHDA and CDR2 is SQIVND (reference sequence). The CDR3 DNA follows: TGTGCCAGTAGTATAGGGGGACAAACAAATAGCAATCAGCCCCAGCATTTT. Translated, it gives CASSIGGQTNSNQPQHF.